This entry is about one T cell receptor beta chain. This clonotype was observed many times. What this receptor recognizes is not known. No much larger clonotype is one base removed from it; base qualities were not supplied. This sample is part of a study of T-cell memory formation after mild COVID-19 (dated by TCRdb to about 2021). Regarding the research as a whole: TCR sequence clusters from the two donors were found to be largely donor specific. In a couple of donors, T-cell clones that expanded and contracted after mild COVID-19 were tracked by sequencing TCRalpha and TCRbeta repertoires over time. Two young, previously healthy adult volunteers made up the cohort, one male and one female. What the authors observed across the whole study: Some responding clones were found in pre-infection memory, which suggests that pre-existing cross-reactive memory T cells took part in the SARS-CoV-2 response. Clones that contracted from day 15 to 85 showed balanced CD4/CD8 phenotypes, whereas a second wave of clones that expanded from day 15 to 37 leaned towards CD4+. Contracting CD4+ clones were found mainly in CM and EM memory subsets, while CD8+ clones were enriched in EMRA. The study covered only a couple of mild cases, and larger cohorts including severe cases with pre-infection samples were considered necessary. The second-wave clones that peaked on day 37 were not confirmed to be SARS-CoV-2 specific.

CDR1 and CDR2 are read off the germline V gene as SGHVS and FQNEAQ. The CDR3, from cysteine to phenylalanine, totals 17 residues. The retained sequence is limited to the CDR3, 51 bases, with the frame set at the first base. The junction shows trimming of 3 bases on V and 6 bases on J, and the gene matches do not reach 15 bases of it. Ficoll-Paque density gradient centrifugation was used to isolate PBMCs. The listed sequencing device is Illumina NovaSeq 6000. cDNA libraries for TCRalpha and TCRbeta were prepared by 5'RACE using constant-segment primers, with sample barcodes and unique molecular identifiers added. RNA was extracted from every sample with Trizol reagent. Amplification of the libraries took two PCR steps, and the second step added a second sample barcode plus Illumina TruSeq adapters. The libraries were sequenced on an Illumina NovaSeq using 2 x 150 bp paired-end reads. The authors' pipeline ran thus. With migec v1.2.7, reads were demultiplexed and then collapsed into UMI-guided consensus sequences. Using mixcr v2.1.11, UMI consensuses were aligned to TRA and TRB V and J templates and then assembled into clonotypes. A clonotype was counted as expanded or contracted only when both edgeR and NoisET called the clonotype significant, with the noise models trained on biological replicates. edgeR calls used a false discovery rate-adjusted p below 0.01 and a log2 fold-change threshold of 1. As an exploratory analysis of dynamics, PCA with hierarchical clustering was applied to max-normalized trajectories of the 1000 most abundant clonotypes. Separately sequenced CD4+ and CD8+ repertoires were used to assign the CD4 or CD8 phenotype of responding clones. The public reads were reanalyzed by TCRdb: fastp trimming at Q25, MiXCR alignment, in-frame beta chains only. CDR3 protein sequences are deduplicated, and each keeps its most common genes and DNA. Clone size and V and J calls follow TCRdb, not the original study. The sample contains some 300,000 distinct CDR3 sequences, 20% to 25% of them found a single time. The ten largest clones add up to 20% to 25% of the sample.

The chain was built from TRBV7-8 and TRBJ2-3; 7 nucleotides in the junction match TRBD1. The sequenced sample consisted of PBMCs or a T cell subset sorted from them (not recorded which). This sequence originates from a man aged 18-30 years who had mild COVID-19 (a few samples of this study predate the infection). The sample titles of this study are shuffled in the database, so cell type and time point are left out; the donor was told from shared clones. Here is the DNA: TGTGCCAGCAGCTTTCCCACTGACAGGGCACGTACGGATACGCAGTATTTT. The resulting protein is CASSFPTDRARTDTQYF.